Within the sample, the clone carrying this TCR beta chain is medium-sized (0.01 to 0.1%). Its antigen is unknown. The Oncomine TCR Beta short-read assay was applied to DNA of cultured CD4+ T cells. TCRdb called the PCR reads again in MiXCR, with one record for every CDR3 protein. The table shows around 12,000 distinct CDR3 sequences, with 40% to 50% occurring only once. This sample is part of a study of vaccination and CD4 T cells after COVID-19. Background on the study: The convalescents comprised six males and four females, two of them Hispanic. As a positive control, some control cultures were given a CEFX pool, while others were given an HIV-1 Nef pool or no peptide.

The ends were cut back, 5 bases at V and 7 bases at J, with 14 bases in the middle. This CDR3 comprises 13 residues. Germline V gene data show CDR1 as DFQATT and CDR2 as SNEGSKA (reference sequence). As to treatment: approximately 11-day PBMC culture with coronavirus spike peptide pools or control peptides (ViraFEST assay). Following expansion of antigen-specific T cells with peptide pools, ViraFEST then sequenced TCRs. This chain uses TRBV20-1 with TRBJ2-2; D ambiguous. Sequences were obtained from CD4+ T cells from blood, cultured in vitro. This clonotype was obtained from a human donor who had recovered from COVID-19. The CDR3 sequence: CSARWGSSGELFF. The CDR3 DNA follows: TGCAGTGCTCGATGGGGTAGCAGCGGGGAGCTGTTTTTT.